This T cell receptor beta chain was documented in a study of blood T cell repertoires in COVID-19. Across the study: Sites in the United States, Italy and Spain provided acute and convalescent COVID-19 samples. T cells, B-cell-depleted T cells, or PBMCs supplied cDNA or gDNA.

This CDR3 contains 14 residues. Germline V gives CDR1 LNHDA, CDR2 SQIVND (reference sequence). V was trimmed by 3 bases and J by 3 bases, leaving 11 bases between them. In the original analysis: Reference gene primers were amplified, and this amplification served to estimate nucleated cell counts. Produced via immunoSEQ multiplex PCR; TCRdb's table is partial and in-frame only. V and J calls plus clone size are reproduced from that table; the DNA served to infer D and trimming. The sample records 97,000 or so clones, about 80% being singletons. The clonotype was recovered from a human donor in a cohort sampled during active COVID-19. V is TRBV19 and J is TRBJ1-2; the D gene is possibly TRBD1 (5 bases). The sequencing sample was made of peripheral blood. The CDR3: CASSIGGAYYGYTF. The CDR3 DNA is TGTGCCAGTAGTATCGGGGGAGCCTACTATGGCTACACCTTC.